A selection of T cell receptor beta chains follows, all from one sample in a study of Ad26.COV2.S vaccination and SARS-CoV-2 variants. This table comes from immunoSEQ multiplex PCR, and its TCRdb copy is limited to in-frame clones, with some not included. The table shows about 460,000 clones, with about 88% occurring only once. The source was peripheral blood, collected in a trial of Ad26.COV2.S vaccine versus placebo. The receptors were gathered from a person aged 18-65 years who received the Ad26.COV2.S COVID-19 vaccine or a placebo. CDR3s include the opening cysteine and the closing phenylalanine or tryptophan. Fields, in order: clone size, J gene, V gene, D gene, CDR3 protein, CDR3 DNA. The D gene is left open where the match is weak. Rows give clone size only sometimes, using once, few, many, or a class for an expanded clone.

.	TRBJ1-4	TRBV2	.	CASSGGAATNEKLFF	TGTGCCAGCAGCGGCGGGGCCGCAACTAATGAAAAACTGTTTTTT
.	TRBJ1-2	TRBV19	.	CASSMTEGGYTF	TGTGCCAGTAGTATGACCGAGGGTGGCTACACCTTC
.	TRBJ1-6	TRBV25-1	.	CASGDAVTTYNSPLHF	TGTGCCAGCGGGGACGCGGTGACCACCTATAATTCACCCCTCCACTTT
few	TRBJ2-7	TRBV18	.	CASSPGDLFEQYF	TGTGCCAGCTCACCGGGGGACCTTTTCGAGCAGTACTTC
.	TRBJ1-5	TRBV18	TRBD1	CASSRDRGHRQPQHF	TGTGCCAGCTCACGGGACAGGGGGCATAGGCAGCCCCAGCATTTT
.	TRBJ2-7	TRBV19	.	CASSIGFTGTLSYEQYF	TGTGCCAGTAGTATAGGCTTCACCGGGACGCTATCCTACGAGCAGTACTTC
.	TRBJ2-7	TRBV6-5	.	CASSYSSAASYEQYF	TGTGCCAGCAGTTACTCAAGCGCTGCCTCCTACGAGCAGTACTTC
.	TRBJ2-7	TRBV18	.	CASSPQGNEQYF	TGTGCCAGCTCACCCCAGGGGAACGAGCAGTACTTC
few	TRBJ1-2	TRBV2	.	CASSSHRTDYYGYTF	TGTGCCAGCAGTTCGCACCGCACAGACTACTATGGCTACACCTTC
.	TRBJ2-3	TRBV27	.	CASSFHPDTQYF	TGTGCCAGCAGTTTTCACCCAGATACGCAGTATTTT